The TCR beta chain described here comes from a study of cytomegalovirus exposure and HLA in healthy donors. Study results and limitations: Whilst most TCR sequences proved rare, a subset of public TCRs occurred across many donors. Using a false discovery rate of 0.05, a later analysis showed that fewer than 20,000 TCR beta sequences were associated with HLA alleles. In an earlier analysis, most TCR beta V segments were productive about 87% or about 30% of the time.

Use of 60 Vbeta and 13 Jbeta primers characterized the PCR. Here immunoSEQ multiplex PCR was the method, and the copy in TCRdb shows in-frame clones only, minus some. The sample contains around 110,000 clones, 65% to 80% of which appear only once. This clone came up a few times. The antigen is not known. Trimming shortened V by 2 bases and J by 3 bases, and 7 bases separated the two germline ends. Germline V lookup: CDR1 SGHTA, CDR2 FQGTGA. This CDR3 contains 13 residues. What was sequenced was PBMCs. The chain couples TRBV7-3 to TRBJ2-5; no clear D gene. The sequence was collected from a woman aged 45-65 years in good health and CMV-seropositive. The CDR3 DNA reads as TGTGCCAGCAGCTTAGATAGAGAAGAGACCCAGTACTTC. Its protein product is CASSLDREETQYF.